This is a list of T cell receptor beta chains from one sample in a study of blood T cell repertoires in COVID-19. Repertoires were generated with immunoSEQ multiplex PCR, while TCRdb's copy carries only in-frame clones and drops some. This sample carries about 210,000 clones, roughly 85% of them seen once, and the ten largest clones take roughly 2.2%. The sample taken for sequencing was peripheral blood. These receptors were taken from a woman in her 70s with COVID-19, enrolled during active disease. Each CDR3 is given with its conserved first and last residue. Fields, in order: J gene, D gene, V gene, clone size, CDR3 protein, CDR3 DNA. A D gene is named only where the DNA matches it firmly. Size tells how often a clone was seen (once, few, many) or the class of an expanded clone, and some rows leave it out.

>TRBJ2-1|TRBD2|TRBV12-3/TRBV12-4|.
CASSSGLAGEQFF
TGTGCCAGCAGTTCGGGACTAGCGGGGGAGCAGTTCTTC
>TRBJ1-5|TRBD1|TRBV7-2|.
CASSLPAGQGNQPQHF
TGTGCCAGCAGCCTCCCTGCGGGACAGGGGAATCAGCCCCAGCATTTT
>TRBJ2-7|TRBD1|TRBV15|.
CATSRARQGAHEQYF
TGTGCCACCAGCAGGGCCAGGCAGGGGGCCCACGAGCAGTACTTC
>TRBJ1-6|TRBD1|TRBV6-1|.
CASSEFGGQGESPLHF
TGTGCCAGCAGTGAGTTCGGGGGACAGGGGGAATCACCCCTCCACTTT
>TRBJ1-1|TRBD1|TRBV19|.
CASSQQGTSAEAFF
TGTGCCAGTAGTCAACAGGGGACTTCAGCTGAAGCTTTCTTT
>TRBJ2-1|TRBD2|TRBV24-1|.
CATRGSSGSRDNEQFF
TGTGCCACCAGAGGTTCGAGCGGGAGTCGGGACAATGAGCAGTTCTTC
>TRBJ1-4|.|TRBV20-1|.
CSAEREKLFF
TGCAGTGCTGAACGGGAAAAACTGTTTTTT
>TRBJ1-2|.|TRBV7-3|.
CASSLPGQIGYTF
TGTGCCAGCAGCTTACCCGGACAAATTGGCTACACCTTC
>TRBJ2-7|TRBD1|TRBV4-2|.
CASSQQYLQGPSYEQYF
TGTGCCAGCAGCCAACAGTATCTACAGGGGCCCTCCTACGAGCAGTACTTC
>TRBJ2-7|.|TRBV2|many
CASRPGQKPYEQYF
TGTGCCAGCCGACCTGGACAGAAGCCCTACGAGCAGTACTTC
>TRBJ1-1|.|TRBV29-1|.
CSVSGVWNTEAFF
TGCAGCGTCTCAGGGGTTTGGAACACTGAAGCTTTCTTT
>TRBJ2-1|.|TRBV9|.
CASSPAGIYNEQFF
TGTGCCAGCTCCCCTGCGGGAATCTACAATGAGCAGTTCTTC
>TRBJ2-3|TRBD2|TRBV7-6|.
CASSLAPVGTRVDTQYF
TGTGCCAGCAGCTTAGCCCCCGTGGGGACTAGAGTGGATACGCAGTATTTT